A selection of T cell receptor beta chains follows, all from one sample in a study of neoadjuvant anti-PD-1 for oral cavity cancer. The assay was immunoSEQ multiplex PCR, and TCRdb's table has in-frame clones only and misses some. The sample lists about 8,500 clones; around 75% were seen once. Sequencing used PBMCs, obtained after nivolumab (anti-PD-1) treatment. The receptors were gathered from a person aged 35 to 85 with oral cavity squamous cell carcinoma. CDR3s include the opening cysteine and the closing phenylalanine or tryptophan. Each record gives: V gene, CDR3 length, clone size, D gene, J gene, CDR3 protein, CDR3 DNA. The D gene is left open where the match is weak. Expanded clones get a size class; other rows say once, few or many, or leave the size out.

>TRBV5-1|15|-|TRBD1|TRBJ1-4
CASSLNPTGNEKLFF
TGCGCCAGCAGCTTGAACCCGACAGGGAATGAAAAACTGTTTTTT
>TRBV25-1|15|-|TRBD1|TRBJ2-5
CASSESRTGGETQYF
TGTGCCAGCAGTGAATCCAGGACAGGGGGAGAGACCCAGTACTTC
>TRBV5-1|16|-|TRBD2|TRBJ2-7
CASSLATGLASYEQYF
TGCGCCAGCAGCTTGGCAACGGGACTAGCGTCCTACGAGCAGTACTTC
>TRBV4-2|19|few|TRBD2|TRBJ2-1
CASSQGLAGASIPYNEQFF
TGTGCCAGCAGCCAAGGGTTAGCGGGGGCCTCTATCCCCTACAATGAGCAGTTCTTC
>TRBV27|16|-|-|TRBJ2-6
CASSFLLGSGANVLTF
TGTGCCAGCAGTTTCTTACTAGGGTCTGGGGCCAACGTCCTGACTTTC
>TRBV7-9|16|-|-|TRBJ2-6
CASSLEQSSGANVLTF
TGTGCCAGCAGCTTAGAACAGTCCTCTGGGGCCAACGTCCTGACTTTC
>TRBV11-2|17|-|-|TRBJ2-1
CASSLGPGRGSYNEQFF
TGTGCCAGCAGCTTAGGGCCCGGTAGGGGGAGTTACAATGAGCAGTTCTTC
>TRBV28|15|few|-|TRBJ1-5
CASSSRPTDSQPQHF
TGTGCCAGCAGTTCCCGCCCGACAGACTCTCAGCCCCAGCATTTT
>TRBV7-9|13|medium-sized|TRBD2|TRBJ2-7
CASSSPGGHEQYF
TGTGCCAGCAGCTCCCCGGGGGGGCACGAGCAGTACTTC
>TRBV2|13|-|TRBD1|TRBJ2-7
CASRGDRGSEQYF
TGTGCCAGCAGGGGGGACAGGGGCTCCGAGCAGTACTTC
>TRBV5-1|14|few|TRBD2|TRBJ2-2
CASRTSANTGELFF
TGCGCCAGCAGGACTAGCGCGAACACCGGGGAGCTGTTTTTT
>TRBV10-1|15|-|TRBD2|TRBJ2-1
CASSVAGGSYNEQFF
TGCGCCAGCAGCGTTGCGGGGGGCTCCTACAATGAGCAGTTCTTC
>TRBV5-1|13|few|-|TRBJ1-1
CASSEGRGAEAFF
TGCGCCAGCAGCGAGGGAAGGGGGGCTGAAGCTTTCTTT
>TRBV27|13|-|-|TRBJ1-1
CASSRTQSGEAFF
TGTGCCAGCTCCCGTACCCAGAGTGGGGAGGCTTTCTTT
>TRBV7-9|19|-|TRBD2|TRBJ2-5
CASSPYGLAGGSAQETQYF
TGTGCCAGCAGCCCATACGGACTAGCGGGAGGGAGTGCCCAAGAGACCCAGTACTTC
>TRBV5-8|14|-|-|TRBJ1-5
CASSSGFRNQPQHF
TGTGCCAGCAGCTCAGGATTTCGAAATCAGCCCCAGCATTTT
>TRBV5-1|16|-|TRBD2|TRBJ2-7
CASSPGGAGLAYEQYF
TGCGCCAGCAGCCCTGGGGGAGCGGGATTAGCCTACGAGCAGTACTTC
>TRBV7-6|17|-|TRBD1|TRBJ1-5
CASSPQTGGLGNQPQHF
TGTGCCAGCAGTCCCCAGACAGGGGGATTAGGCAATCAGCCCCAGCATTTT
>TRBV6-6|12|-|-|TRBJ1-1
CASSYMAPEAFF
TGTGCCAGCAGTTACATGGCACCTGAAGCTTTCTTT
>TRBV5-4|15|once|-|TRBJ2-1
CASSLWGGRYNEQFF
TGTGCCAGCAGCTTGTGGGGGGGCCGGTACAATGAGCAGTTCTTC
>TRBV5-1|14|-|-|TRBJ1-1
CASSLTTGNTEAFF
TGCGCCAGCAGTCTCACTACGGGGAACACTGAAGCTTTCTTT
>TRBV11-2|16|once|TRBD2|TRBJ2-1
CASSSLREAAYNEQFF
TGTGCCAGCAGCTCCCTACGGGAGGCCGCCTACAATGAGCAGTTCTTC
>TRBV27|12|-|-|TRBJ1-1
CASSYGDTEAFF
TGTGCCAGCAGCTACGGGGACACTGAAGCTTTCTTT
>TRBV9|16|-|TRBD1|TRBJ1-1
CASSPLVGTGNTEAFF
TGTGCCAGCAGCCCTTTGGTAGGGACAGGGAACACTGAAGCTTTCTTT
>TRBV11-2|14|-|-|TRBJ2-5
CASSFSGVKETQYF
TGTGCCAGCAGCTTCTCTGGCGTGAAAGAGACCCAGTACTTC
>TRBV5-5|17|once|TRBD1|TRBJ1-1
CASSPVRQRGPNTEAFF
TGTGCCAGCAGCCCCGTCCGACAGAGGGGGCCGAACACTGAAGCTTTCTTT
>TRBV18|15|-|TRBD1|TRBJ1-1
CASSPERTGRTEAFF
TGTGCCAGCTCACCTGAACGGACAGGGCGGACTGAAGCTTTCTTT
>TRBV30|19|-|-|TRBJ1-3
CAWTPVVVWAGAAGNTIYF
TGTGCCTGGACCCCCGTTGTTGTCTGGGCGGGAGCTGCTGGAAACACCATATATTTT
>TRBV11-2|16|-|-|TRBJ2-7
CASSLDPASFAYEQYF
TGTGCCAGCAGCTTAGATCCGGCATCCTTCGCCTACGAGCAGTACTTC
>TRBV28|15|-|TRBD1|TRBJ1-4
CASSAQGAGNEKLFF
TGTGCCAGCAGTGCTCAGGGGGCGGGAAATGAAAAACTGTTTTTT
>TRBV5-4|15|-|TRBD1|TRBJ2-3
CASSPGDRQTDTQYF
TGTGCCAGCAGCCCCGGGGACAGACAGACAGATACGCAGTATTTT
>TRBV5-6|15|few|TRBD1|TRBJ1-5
CASSTGQGNNQPQHF
TGTGCCAGCAGCACGGGACAGGGAAACAATCAGCCCCAGCATTTT
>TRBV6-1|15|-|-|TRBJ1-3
CASSGDGLSGNTIYF
TGTGCCAGCAGTGGGGACGGCCTCTCTGGAAACACCATATATTTT
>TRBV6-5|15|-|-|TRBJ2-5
CASSLLGAGQETQYF
TGTGCCAGCAGTTTACTAGGAGCGGGTCAAGAGACCCAGTACTTC
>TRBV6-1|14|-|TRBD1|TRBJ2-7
CASSPGQDFYEQYF
TGTGCCAGCAGTCCGGGACAGGACTTCTACGAGCAGTACTTC
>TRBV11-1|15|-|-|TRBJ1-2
CASSLETGANYGYTF
TGTGCCAGCAGCTTAGAGACAGGAGCTAACTATGGCTACACCTTC
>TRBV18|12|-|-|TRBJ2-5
CASSPPQETQYF
TGTGCCAGCTCACCACCCCAAGAGACCCAGTACTTC
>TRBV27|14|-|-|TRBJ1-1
CASSPAGVRTEAFF
TGTGCCAGCAGTCCAGCCGGGGTGCGGACTGAAGCTTTCTTT
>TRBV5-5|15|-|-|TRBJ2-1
CASSPYFGSYNEQFF
TGTGCCAGCAGCCCTTACTTCGGCTCCTACAATGAGCAGTTCTTC
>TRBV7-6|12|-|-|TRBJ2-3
CASSLATDTQYF
TGTGCCAGCAGCTTAGCAACAGATACGCAGTATTTT
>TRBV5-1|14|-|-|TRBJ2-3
CASSLDGAGDTQYF
TGCGCCAGCAGCTTGGATGGGGCGGGAGATACGCAGTATTTT
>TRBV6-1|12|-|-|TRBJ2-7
CANSKGTYEQYF
TGTGCCAACTCAAAAGGGACATACGAGCAGTACTTC
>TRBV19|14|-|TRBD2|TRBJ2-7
CASSETSGRYEQYF
TGTGCCAGTAGTGAGACTAGCGGGAGATACGAGCAGTACTTC
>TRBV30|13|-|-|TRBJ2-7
CAWSPGVSYEQYF
TGTGCCTGGAGTCCAGGGGTGTCCTACGAGCAGTACTTC
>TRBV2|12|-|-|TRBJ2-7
CASSTGAYEQYF
TGTGCCAGCAGTACGGGGGCCTACGAGCAGTACTTC
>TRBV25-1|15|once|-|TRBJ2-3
CASSPRDSVLYTQYF
TGTGCCAGCAGTCCGCGGGACAGCGTGTTATATACGCAGTATTTT
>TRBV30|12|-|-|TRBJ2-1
CAWNLGGAEQFF
TGTGCCTGGAACTTGGGGGGTGCTGAGCAGTTCTTC
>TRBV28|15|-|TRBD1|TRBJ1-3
CASRTGQLSGNTIYF
TGTGCCAGCAGAACGGGACAGCTTTCTGGAAACACCATATATTTT
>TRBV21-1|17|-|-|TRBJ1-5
CASSKTGRIYSNQPQHF
TGTGCCAGCAGCAAAACGGGCCGAATCTATAGCAATCAGCCCCAGCATTTT
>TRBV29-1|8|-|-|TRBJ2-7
CSVEGGAF
TGCAGCGTTGAGGGGGGGGCCTTC
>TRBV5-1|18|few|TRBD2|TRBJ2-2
CASSLFGLAGANTGELFF
TGCGCCAGCAGCTTGTTCGGGCTAGCGGGGGCTAACACCGGGGAGCTGTTTTTT
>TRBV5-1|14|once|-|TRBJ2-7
CASSLAGANYEQYF
TGCGCCAGCAGCTTGGCGGGAGCTAACTACGAGCAGTACTTC
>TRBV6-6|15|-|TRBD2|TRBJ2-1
CASSPGLGVGNEQFF
TGTGCCAGCAGTCCCGGACTAGGGGTAGGCAATGAGCAGTTCTTC
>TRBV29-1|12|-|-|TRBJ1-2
CSVGDGNYGYTF
TGCAGCGTTGGGGACGGTAACTATGGCTACACCTTC